This T cell receptor beta chain was recorded in a study of T cell responses to AZD1222 COVID-19 vaccine. Findings and caveats of the study: At baseline, seropositivity was found in only a handful of AZD1222 recipients.

Measured with immunoSEQ multiplex PCR; TCRdb has only the in-frame clones, and not every one. Of roughly 130,000 clones in the sample, 88% were seen once. This clone was seen only once. The antigen remains undetermined. CDR3 length equals 19 residues. CDR1 is KGHDR and CDR2 is SFDVKD in the germline V gene. Trimming cost V 3 bases and J 6 bases, with 26 bases left between them. The receptor was isolated from an adult in good health. The chain is built from TRBV24-1 and TRBJ2-1; perhaps TRBD1 as D (5 bases). The source was peripheral blood, collected on day 0 of AZD1222 vaccination. CDR3 nucleotide sequence: TGTGCCACCAGTGATCCCGGACATACAGGAGTCGCCACCCCCAATGAGCAGTTCTTC. This translates into CATSDPGHTGVATPNEQFF.